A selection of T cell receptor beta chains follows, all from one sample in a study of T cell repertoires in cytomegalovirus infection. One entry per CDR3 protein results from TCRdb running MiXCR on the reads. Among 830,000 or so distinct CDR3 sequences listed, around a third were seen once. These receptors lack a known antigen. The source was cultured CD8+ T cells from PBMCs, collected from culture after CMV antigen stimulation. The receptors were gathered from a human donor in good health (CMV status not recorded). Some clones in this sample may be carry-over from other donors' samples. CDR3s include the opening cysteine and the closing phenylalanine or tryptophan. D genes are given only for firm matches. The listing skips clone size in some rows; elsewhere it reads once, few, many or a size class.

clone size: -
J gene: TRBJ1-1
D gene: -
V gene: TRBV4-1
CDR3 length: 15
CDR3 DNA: TGCGCCAGCAGCCGAAGGGGGGGACTAAACACTGAAGCTTTCTTT
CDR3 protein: CASSRRGGLNTEAFF

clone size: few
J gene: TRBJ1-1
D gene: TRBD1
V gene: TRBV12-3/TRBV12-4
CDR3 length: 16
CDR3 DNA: TGTGCCAGCAGCCCCGGGGACAGGGGGCTTGACACTGAAGCTTTCTTT
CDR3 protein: CASSPGDRGLDTEAFF

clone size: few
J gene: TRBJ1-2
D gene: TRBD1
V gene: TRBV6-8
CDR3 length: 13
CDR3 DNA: TGTGCCAGCAGCCACGACAGGGTGTATGGCTACACCTTC
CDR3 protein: CASSHDRVYGYTF

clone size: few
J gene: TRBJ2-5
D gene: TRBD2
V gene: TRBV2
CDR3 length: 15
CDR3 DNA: TGTGCCAGCACCGAACGGACTAGCGGGGGAGAGACCCAGTACTTC
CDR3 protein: CASTERTSGGETQYF

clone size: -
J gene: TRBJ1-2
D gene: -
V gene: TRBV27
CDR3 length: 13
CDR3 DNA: TGTGCCAGCGCAAGCGGGGGTGGATATGGCTACACCTTC
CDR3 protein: CASASGGGYGYTF

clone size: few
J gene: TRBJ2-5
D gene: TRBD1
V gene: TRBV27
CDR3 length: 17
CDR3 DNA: TGTGCCAGCAGTTTCCTGGGGACAGGGGTTGAGGAAGAGACCCAGTACTTC
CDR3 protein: CASSFLGTGVEEETQYF

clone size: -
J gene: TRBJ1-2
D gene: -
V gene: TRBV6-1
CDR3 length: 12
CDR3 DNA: TGTGCCAGCAGTGAATACACCTTAGGCTACACCTTC
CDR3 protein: CASSEYTLGYTF

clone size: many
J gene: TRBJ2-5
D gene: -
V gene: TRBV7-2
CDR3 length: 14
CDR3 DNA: TGTGCCAGCAGCCCGAACGGGGCCCGAGAGACCCAGTACTTC
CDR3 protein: CASSPNGARETQYF

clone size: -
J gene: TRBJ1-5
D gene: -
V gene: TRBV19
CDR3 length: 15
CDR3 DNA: TGTGCCAGTACCGGATCGGGTTATAGCAATCAGCCCCAGCATTTT
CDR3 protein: CASTGSGYSNQPQHF

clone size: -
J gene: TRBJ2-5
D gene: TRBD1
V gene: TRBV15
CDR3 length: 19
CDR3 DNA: TGTGCCACCAGCAAAATCCCCCGGGAAACAGGGGGTGTGGGAGAGACCCAGTACTTC
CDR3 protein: CATSKIPRETGGVGETQYF

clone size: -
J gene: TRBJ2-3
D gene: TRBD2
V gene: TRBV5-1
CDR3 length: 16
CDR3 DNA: TGCGCCAGCAGCTTCCGTGGGACTAGTAGCACAGATACGCAGTATTTT
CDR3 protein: CASSFRGTSSTDTQYF

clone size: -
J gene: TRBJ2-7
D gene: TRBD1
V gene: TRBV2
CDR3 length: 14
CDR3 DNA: TGTGCCAGCAGTGGACAGGGGGCACCCTACGAGCAGTACTTC
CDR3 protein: CASSGQGAPYEQYF

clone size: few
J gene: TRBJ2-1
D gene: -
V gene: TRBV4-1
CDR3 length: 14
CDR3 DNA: TGCGCCAGCAGCCAAGAAGGGGCCGACAATGAGCAGTTCTTC
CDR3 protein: CASSQEGADNEQFF

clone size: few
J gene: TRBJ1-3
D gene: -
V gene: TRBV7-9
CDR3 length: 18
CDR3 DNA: TGTGCCAGCAGCTTAAGCTGGTGGGTGCAGGTACCTGGAAACACCATATATTTT
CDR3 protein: CASSLSWWVQVPGNTIYF

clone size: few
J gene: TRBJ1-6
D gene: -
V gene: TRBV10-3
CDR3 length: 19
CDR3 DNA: TGTGCCATCAGCCAACTTAGACCAGGGAAGAGCTCCTATAATTCACCCCTCCACTTT
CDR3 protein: CAISQLRPGKSSYNSPLHF

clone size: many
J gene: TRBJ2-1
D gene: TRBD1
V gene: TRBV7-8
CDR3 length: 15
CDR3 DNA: TGTGCCAGCAGCTACCCGGGACAGAAAGACAATGAGCAGTTCTTC
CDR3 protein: CASSYPGQKDNEQFF

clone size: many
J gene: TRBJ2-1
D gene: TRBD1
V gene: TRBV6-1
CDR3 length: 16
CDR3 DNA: TGTGCCAGCAGCACCCCGGGACAGGGGTGGTACAATGAGCAGTTCTTC
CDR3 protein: CASSTPGQGWYNEQFF

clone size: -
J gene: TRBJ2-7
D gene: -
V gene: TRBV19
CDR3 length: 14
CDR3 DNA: TGTGCCAGTAGTATTGCGGGGGCTTTAAACGAGCAGTACTTC
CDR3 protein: CASSIAGALNEQYF

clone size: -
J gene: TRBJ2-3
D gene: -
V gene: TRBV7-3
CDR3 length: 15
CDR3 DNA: TGTGCCAGCAGCTTAATGTCTCTAGCAGGCGATACGCAGTATTTT
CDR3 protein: CASSLMSLAGDTQYF

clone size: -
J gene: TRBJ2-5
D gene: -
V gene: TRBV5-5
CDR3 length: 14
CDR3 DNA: TGTGCCAGCAGCTTGGAACGGGGCCTCCCGGGCCAGTACTTC
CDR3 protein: CASSLERGLPGQYF

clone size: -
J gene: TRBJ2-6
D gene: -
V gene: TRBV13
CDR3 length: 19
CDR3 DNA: TGTGCCAGCAGCCATATCACCGGGACACCATTCTCTGGGGCCAACGTCCTGACTTTC
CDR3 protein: CASSHITGTPFSGANVLTF

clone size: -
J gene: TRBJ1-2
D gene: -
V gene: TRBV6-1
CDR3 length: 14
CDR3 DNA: TGTGCCAGCAGTGAAGCGGGCGGACCGGGCGGCTACACCTTC
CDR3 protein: CASSEAGGPGGYTF

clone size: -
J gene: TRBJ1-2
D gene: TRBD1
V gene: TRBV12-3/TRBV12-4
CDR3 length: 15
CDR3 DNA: TGTGCCAGCAGCCCTAACAGGGGGACCTACTATGGCTACACCTTC
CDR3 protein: CASSPNRGTYYGYTF